The 16 T cell receptor beta chains below were found in one sample sequenced in a study of blood T cell repertoires in COVID-19. Produced via immunoSEQ multiplex PCR; TCRdb's table is partial and in-frame only. The sample includes about 340,000 clones, around nine tenths of them seen just once. The sample was peripheral blood. The receptors derive from a woman aged 18-35 years who had recovered from COVID-19.

CDR3 DNA sequence: TGCGCCAGCAGCTTGGGACTAGCGGGATTGGGGGCCAACGTCCTGACTTTC. It specifies CASSLGLAGLGANVLTF. The chain carries TRBV5-1 and TRBJ2-6; 11 nucleotides match TRBD2. V was clipped by 0 bases and J by 4 bases; unmatched bases: 3. The CDR3 runs 17 residues. In germline, CDR1 is SGHRS, CDR2 YFSETQ.

V usage is TRBV18 and J usage is TRBJ1-5, with D possibly being TRBD1 (5 bases). This CDR3 spans 16 amino acids. V was trimmed by 2 bases and J by 3 bases, leaving 14 bases between them. Per the germline V gene, CDR1 is KGHSH and CDR2 is LQKENI. In DNA form, the CDR3 reads TGTGCCAGCTCACCAAGGGGCCTGTCCCCCAATCAGCCCCAGCATTTT. It translates to CASSPRGLSPNQPQHF.

J is TRBJ1-1 and V is TRBV5-4; D remains ambiguous. The V end was cut by 4 bases, the J end by 5 bases, with 18 bases between. From germline, CDR1 is SGHNT and CDR2 YYREEE (reference sequence). CDR3 length: 15 amino acids. The chain's CDR3 is CASSPPRGISTEAFF. DNA for the CDR3: TGTGCCAGCAGCCCGCCACGGGGAATATCAACTGAAGCTTTCTTT.

The chain recombines TRBV29-1 with TRBJ2-3; 7 positions agree with TRBD2. The ends lost 5 bases at V and 1 base at J; junction bases unmatched: 3. The CDR3 is 13 amino acids. Germline V gene sequence: CDR1 SQVTM, CDR2 ANQGSEA. DNA of the CDR3: TGCAGCGTTTCTGCGGGGGGCACAGATACGCAGTATTTT. It codes for CSVSAGGTDTQYF.

The chain employs TRBV5-4 and TRBJ2-3, with 9 bases lining up with TRBD2. This CDR3 has 16 amino acids. The V and J ends lost 1 base and 2 bases, in that order; junction bases with no gene match: 5. From germline, CDR1 is SGHNT and CDR2 YYREEE (reference sequence). CDR3 protein: CASSLKLAGTTDTQYF. The CDR3 nucleotides read TGTGCCAGCAGCTTGAAGCTAGCGGGAACCACAGATACGCAGTATTTT.

This clone was recorded once. V usage is TRBV15 and J usage is TRBJ2-7; 8 nucleotides agree with TRBD1. V was pared by 0 bases and J by 6 bases, with 4 bases of the junction left unmatched. The CDR3 runs 14 residues. The germline V gene has CDR1 LNHNV and CDR2 YYDKDF (reference sequence). This chain's CDR3 is CATSRESGGGEQYV. CDR3 in DNA: TGTGCCACCAGCAGAGAATCAGGGGGCGGCGAGCAGTACGTC.

The gene calls are TRBV5-4 and TRBJ2-3; TRBD2 might be the D (5 bases). CDR1 is SGHNT, CDR2 YYREEE, per germline (reference sequence). Deletions cut 4 bases from V and 2 bases from J, with 11 bases between. This CDR3 region has 14 residues. The CDR3 DNA sequence: TGTGCCAGCAGCGGAGGTTGGGCCACAGATACGCAGTATTTT. Translating it yields CASSGGWATDTQYF.

V gene TRBV28 combines with J gene TRBJ1-6, with D perhaps TRBD1 (5 bases). The CDR3 is 16 amino acids. Germline CDR1 MDHEN, CDR2 SYDVKM. V lost 3 bases, J lost 3 bases, and 12 bases lay in between. CDR3 region: CASSFRGGGYNSPLHF. The DNA of the CDR3 is TGTGCCAGCAGTTTTCGCGGGGGAGGCTATAATTCACCCCTCCACTTT.

In DNA form, the CDR3 reads TGTGCCAGCAGCAAAGTTACTAGCGGGGTGACCGAGCAGTACGTC. Protein: CASSKVTSGVTEQYV. The chain is built from TRBV21-1 and TRBJ2-7; the D segment call TRBD2 is taken from the table without a DNA check. TRBV21-1 is a recognized pseudogene. The CDR3 runs to 15 residues.

J is TRBJ1-3 and V is TRBV4-1; 7 nucleotides align to TRBD1. From germline, CDR1 is MGHRA and CDR2 YSYEKL. The CDR3 length is 16 residues. V lost 1 base and J lost 0; bases outside the gene matches: 3. The CDR3 protein is CASSQVRDSSGNTIYF. In DNA, the CDR3 is TGCGCCAGCAGCCAAGTCCGGGACAGCTCTGGAAACACCATATATTTT.

The chain carries TRBV5-1 and TRBJ2-1; no firm D call. The CDR3 covers 12 residues. Germline loops: CDR1 SGHRS, CDR2 YFSETQ. The germline V and J ends were trimmed by 2 bases and 7 bases, with 7 bases remaining between them. Here the CDR3 reads CASSLNLNEQFF. For the CDR3, the DNA is TGCGCCAGCAGCTTAAATCTAAATGAGCAGTTCTTC.

The chain links TRBV11-3 to TRBJ1-2; TRBD1 is a possible D gene (5 bases). Trimming stripped 3 bases from V and 7 bases from J, with 9 bases between. CDR3 length: 12 amino acids. The germline gives CDR1 SGHNT, CDR2 YENEEA. The CDR3 sequence is CASSFGGVGYTF. The CDR3 DNA reads as TGTGCCAGCAGCTTTGGGGGGGTTGGCTACACCTTC.

The chain couples TRBV7-9 to TRBJ2-2, with 8 positions matching TRBD1. The CDR3 totals 15 residues. Germline CDR1 and CDR2: SEHNR and FQNEAQ (reference sequence). Unmatched junction bases numbered 8, after V lost 5 bases and J lost 6 bases. The DNA of the CDR3 is TGTGCCAGCAGCCGCCGGGACAGGAGGGCCGGGGAGCTGTTTTTT. Translated: CASSRRDRRAGELFF.

J is TRBJ1-2 and V is TRBV5-4, with D perhaps TRBD1 (5 bases). Trimming cost V 1 base and J 7 bases, with 14 bases left between them. Germline loops: CDR1 SGHNT, CDR2 YYREEE (reference sequence). CDR3 length equals 14 residues. This CDR3 is CASSLRGLPGGYTF. In DNA, the CDR3 is TGTGCCAGCAGCTTGAGGGGTCTACCGGGTGGCTACACCTTC.

This clone appeared a few times. The CDR3 sequence is CASSLQVMNTEAFF. In DNA, the CDR3 is TGTGCCAGCAGTCTTCAGGTCATGAACACTGAAGCTTTCTTT. The chain combines TRBV6-2 or TRBV6-3 with TRBJ1-1; D is ambiguous. Germline CDR1 reads MNHEY; CDR2 reads SVGEGT. This CDR3 spans 14 amino acids. V was pared by 5 bases and J by 0 bases, with 10 bases between.

The V call is TRBV5-6, the J call TRBJ2-1; 13 positions match TRBD2. There are 14 residues in the CDR3. V shed 3 bases, J shed 11 bases, and the junction held 5 bases outside the gene matches. CDR1 is SGHDT, CDR2 YYEEEE, per germline. The CDR3 loop reads CASSSGLAGKKQFF. In nucleotides, the CDR3 is TGTGCCAGCAGCTCGGGACTAGCGGGAAAAAAGCAGTTCTTC.